Here is one TCR beta chain with its context. Its antigen is unknown. Unique molecular identifiers were added to individual cDNA molecules. TCRdb re-analysed the 5' RACE reads in MiXCR, keeping a single row per CDR3 protein. The sample holds some 59,000 distinct CDR3 sequences, roughly 10% seen once. The sample is drawn from a study of early T cells in non-severe SARS-CoV-2 infection. The wider study: Chains from this unsorted whole-blood bulk RNA could not be paired. The study's findings and limits: VDJdb-based annotation leaned toward anti-spike CD8 responses and missed private and CD4 specificities.

The CDR3 runs 15 residues. The V gene lost 0 bases and the J gene lost 4 bases, with 10 bases spanning the gap. Germline CDR1 and CDR2: SGDLS and YYNGEE. The chain uses TRBV9 and TRBJ1-4; D uncertain. The clonotype was recovered from an adult who was a healthcare worker with PCR-confirmed SARS-CoV-2 infection or an uninfected control (not recorded which). Sequenced input: whole blood. CDR3 DNA sequence: TGTGCCAGCAGCGTAGCTGTCGGAAATAATGAAAAACTGTTTTTT. Protein sequence: CASSVAVGNNEKLFF.